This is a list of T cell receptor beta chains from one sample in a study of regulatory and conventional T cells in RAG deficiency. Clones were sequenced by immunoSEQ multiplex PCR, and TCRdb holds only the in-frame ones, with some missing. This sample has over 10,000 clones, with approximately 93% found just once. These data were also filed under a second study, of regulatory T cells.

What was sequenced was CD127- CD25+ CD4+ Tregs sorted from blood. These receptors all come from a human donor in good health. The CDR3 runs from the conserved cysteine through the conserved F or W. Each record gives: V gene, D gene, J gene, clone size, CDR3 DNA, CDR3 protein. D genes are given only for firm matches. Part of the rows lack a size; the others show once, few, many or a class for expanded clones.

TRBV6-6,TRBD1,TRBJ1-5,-,TGTGCCAGCCACCGACAGGGCTCTAGCAATCAGCCCCAGCATTTT,CASHRQGSSNQPQHF
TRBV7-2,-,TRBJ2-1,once,TGTGCCAGCAGCTTATACAGGATCGAGCAGTTCTTC,CASSLYRIEQFF
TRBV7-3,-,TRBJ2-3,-,TGTGCCAGCAGCTTAGGACTCGGTGGTGCGCAGTATTTT,CASSLGLGGAQYF
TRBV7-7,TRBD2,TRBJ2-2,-,TGTGCTAGCAGCCTTAGCGGGGGGGCCACCGGGGAGCTGTTTTTT,CASSLSGGATGELFF
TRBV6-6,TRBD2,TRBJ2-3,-,TGTGCCAGCAGTAGGGGACTAGTCACAGATACGCAGTATTTT,CASSRGLVTDTQYF
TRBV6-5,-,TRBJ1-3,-,TGTGCCAGCAGGAAACAGGGCCGCTCTGGAAACACCATATATTTT,CASRKQGRSGNTIYF
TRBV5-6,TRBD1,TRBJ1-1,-,TGTGCCAGCAGCTTTTTACGGACAGGGAGGAATTTGGCTTTCTTT,CASSFLRTGRNLAFF
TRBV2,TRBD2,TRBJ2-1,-,TGTGCCAGCAGGGCCCAGCGGGGGGTGTACAATGAGCAGTTCTTC,CASRAQRGVYNEQFF
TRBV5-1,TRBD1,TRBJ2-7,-,TGCGCCAGCAGCTCCCGGGACAGGGACGGGCAGTACTTC,CASSSRDRDGQYF
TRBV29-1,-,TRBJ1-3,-,TGCAGTGGGAGCGTGGGCTCTGGAAACACCATATATTTT,CSGSVGSGNTIYF
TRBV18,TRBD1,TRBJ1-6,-,TGTGCCAGCTCACGAACACAGACAGGGAAGGGGGCCTCCTATAATTCACCCCTCCACTTT,CASSRTQTGKGASYNSPLHF
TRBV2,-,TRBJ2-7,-,TGTGCCAGCAGTTTACAGGGTACGGTGCAGTACTTC,CASSLQGTVQYF
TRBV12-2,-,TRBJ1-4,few,TGTGCAAGTCGCTCCCCAGGCGCAACTAATGAAAAACTGTTTTTT,CASRSPGATNEKLFF
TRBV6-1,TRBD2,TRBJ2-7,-,TGTGCCAGCAGTGTCAGCGGGGGGCTGTACGAGCAGTACTTC,CASSVSGGLYEQYF
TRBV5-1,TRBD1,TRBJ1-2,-,TGCGCCAGCAGCCGGGACAGCGGTCCTTACACCTTC,CASSRDSGPYTF
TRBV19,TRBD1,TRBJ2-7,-,TGTGCCAGTAGTATAGGCGACAGGGGTCTCTACGAGCAGTACTTC,CASSIGDRGLYEQYF
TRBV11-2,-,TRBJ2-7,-,TGTGCCAGCAGCCCCTTCCGGGGGTCCTACGAGCAGTACTTC,CASSPFRGSYEQYF
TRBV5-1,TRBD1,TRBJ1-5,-,TGCGCCAGCAGCTTGAGGGGGCTCCACAATCAGCCCCAGCATTTT,CASSLRGLHNQPQHF
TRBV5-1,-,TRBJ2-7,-,TGCGCCAGCAGCTTGGAGAGCGGCCGACCTTCTTACGAGCAGTACTTC,CASSLESGRPSYEQYF
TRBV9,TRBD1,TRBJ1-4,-,TGTGCCAGCAGCGTAGGCAGGGGGCAACTAGGTGAAAAACTGTTTTTT,CASSVGRGQLGEKLFF
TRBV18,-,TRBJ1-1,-,TGTGCCAGCTCACCACAGGGGATGAACACTGAAGCTTTCTTT,CASSPQGMNTEAFF
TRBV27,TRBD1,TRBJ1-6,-,TGTGCCAGCAGTTTTCACGGGACAGGCAGAGCCTATAATTCACCCCTCCACTTT,CASSFHGTGRAYNSPLHF
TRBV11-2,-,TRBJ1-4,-,TGTGCCAGCAGCCACTCAACAGGGATTAATGAAAAACTGTTTTTT,CASSHSTGINEKLFF
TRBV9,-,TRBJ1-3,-,TGTGCCAGCAGCGTATGGCCGCTCTCTGGAAACACCATATATTTT,CASSVWPLSGNTIYF
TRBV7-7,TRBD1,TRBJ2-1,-,TGTGCCAGCAGCTTAGAGTACAGGGGCTCCTACAATGAGCAGTTCTTC,CASSLEYRGSYNEQFF
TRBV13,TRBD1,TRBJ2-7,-,TGTGCCAGCAGCTCGACGACGGGACAGGGATTATTCTCCTACGAGCAGTACTTC,CASSSTTGQGLFSYEQYF
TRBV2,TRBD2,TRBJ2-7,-,TGTGCCAGCAAATCGGCTAGCGGGGACGTCTTTTCCTACGAGCAGTACTTC,CASKSASGDVFSYEQYF
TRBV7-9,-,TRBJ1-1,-,TGTGCCAGCGAGTCACGGGGCACTGAAGCTTTCTTT,CASESRGTEAFF
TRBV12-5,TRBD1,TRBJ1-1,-,TGTGCTAGTGGTTTGGGGACGATGGGGTACAGGGGCGCTGAAGCTTTCTTT,CASGLGTMGYRGAEAFF
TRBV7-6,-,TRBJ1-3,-,TGTGCCAGCAGGGGACCGGGACTAGGCACCATGGACACCATATATTTT,CASRGPGLGTMDTIYF
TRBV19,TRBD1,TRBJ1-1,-,TGTGCCAGTAGTCTCAGGGGGACTGAAGCTTTCTTT,CASSLRGTEAFF
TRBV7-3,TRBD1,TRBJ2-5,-,TGTGCCAGCAGCCCGGGACAGGGGGAGACCCAGTACTTC,CASSPGQGETQYF
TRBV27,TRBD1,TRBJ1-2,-,TGTGCCAGCAGTTTCTGGGACAGGGGGCCCTATGGCTACACCTTC,CASSFWDRGPYGYTF
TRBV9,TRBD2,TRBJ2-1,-,TGTGCCAGCAGCGCCTCCGGGACTAGCGAGAGAGAGCAGTTCTTC,CASSASGTSEREQFF
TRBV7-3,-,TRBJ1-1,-,TGTGCCAGCAGCCCAAATGGGGGCCTAATGAACACTGAAGCTTTCTTT,CASSPNGGLMNTEAFF
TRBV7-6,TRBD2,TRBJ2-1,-,TGTGCCAGCAGCTTAGTGCGGCTAGCGGGGGACAATGAGCAGTTCTTC,CASSLVRLAGDNEQFF
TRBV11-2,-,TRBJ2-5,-,TGTGCCAGCAGCCCCCCGGGGGAGACCCAGTACTTC,CASSPPGETQYF
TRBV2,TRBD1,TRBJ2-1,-,TGTGCCAGCAGTGAACAAGGGACAGGGAATATCTACAATGAGCAGTTCTTC,CASSEQGTGNIYNEQFF
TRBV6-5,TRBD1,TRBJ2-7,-,TGTGCCAGCAGGCGGGCGGGGACAGGGACCCACGAGCAGTACTTC,CASRRAGTGTHEQYF
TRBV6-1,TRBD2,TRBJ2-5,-,TGTGCCAGCAGTGAGGCCCTAGCGGGGTGGGAGACCCAGTACTTC,CASSEALAGWETQYF
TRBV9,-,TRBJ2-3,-,TGTGCCAGCAGCACCGGACTAGATACGCAGTATTTT,CASSTGLDTQYF
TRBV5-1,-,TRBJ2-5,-,TGCGCCAGCAGCTTGGATCGAGGGCAAGAGACCCAGTACTTC,CASSLDRGQETQYF
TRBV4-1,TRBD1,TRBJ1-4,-,TGCGCCAGCAGCCAAGGGGACAGGGTAACTGGAAAACTGTTTTTT,CASSQGDRVTGKLFF
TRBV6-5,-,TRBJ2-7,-,TGTGCCAGCAGCCGCGCCTCCCCCTTATACGAGCAGTACTTC,CASSRASPLYEQYF
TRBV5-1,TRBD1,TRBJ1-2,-,TGCGCCAGCAGCTTGGGGACAGGGGGTCGGTATGGCTACACCTTC,CASSLGTGGRYGYTF
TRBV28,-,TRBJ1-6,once,TGTGCCAGCAGTTCCAGTGACAGCCTCGGCTCCTATAATTCACCCCTCCACTTT,CASSSSDSLGSYNSPLHF